Shown below are 5 T cell receptor beta chains from a single sample sequenced in a study of long-term antiretroviral therapy in people with HIV. The libraries were made with immunoSEQ v3.0 at survey level. The protocol was immunoSEQ multiplex PCR, while the TCRdb copy is restricted to in-frame clones and leaves out a portion. This table has about 44,000 clones, nearly 95% appearing once. The sample in question was unsorted PBMCs, obtained 3.7 years after starting antiretroviral therapy. The origin of the receptors is a woman between 45 and 65 years old with HIV.

This chain links TRBV6-5 with TRBJ1-1; unclear D gene. Germline loops: CDR1 MNHEY, CDR2 SVGAGI. V lost 4 bases and J lost 8, with 11 bases in between. The CDR3 runs to 12 residues. The CDR3 bases are TGTGCCAGCAGTTCGGGAGCCTGGGAAGCTTTCTTT. Amino acid sequence: CASSSGAWEAFF.

The V gene is TRBV7-2, the J gene TRBJ2-7, with 10 bases aligning to TRBD2. The germline CDR1 and CDR2 sequences are SGHTA and FQGNSA. V trimming: 5 bases; J trimming: 3 bases; junction bases outside the gene matches: 13. CDR3 size: 17 residues. The CDR3 sequence: CASSPYRVASGGYEQYF. CDR3 bases: TGTGCCAGCAGCCCATACCGTGTGGCTAGCGGGGGCTACGAGCAGTACTTC.

This clone was seen only once. The chain has TRBV6-6 and TRBJ2-6; D is unclear. V was trimmed by 7 bases and J by 0 bases, leaving 4 bases between them. Germline values: CDR1 MNHNY, CDR2 SVGAGI (reference sequence). This CDR3 contains 13 residues. DNA of the CDR3: TGTGCCAGCATCGGCTCTGGGGCCAACGTCCTGACTTTC. It is translated as CASIGSGANVLTF.

The chain combines TRBV5-1 with TRBJ1-3, with a tentative D call TRBD1 (5 bases). The CDR3 runs 15 residues. Germline V gene sequence: CDR1 SGHRS, CDR2 YFSETQ. V was pared by 4 bases and J by 0 bases, with 11 bases between. The CDR3 protein is CASSLGPNSGNTIYF. The CDR3 DNA reads TGCGCCAGCAGCCTGGGACCGAACTCTGGAAACACCATATATTTT.

This clone was seen only once. The genes are TRBV4-2 and TRBJ1-4; 7 bases map to TRBD1. Germline V CDR1 and CDR2: LGHNA, YNFKEQ. CDR3 length: 16 residues. V shed 0 bases and J 7 bases; nucleotides not matched to a gene: 8. CDR3 region: CASSQDPGAGGEKLFF. In DNA, the CDR3 is TGTGCCAGCAGCCAAGATCCGGGGGCAGGGGGTGAAAAACTGTTTTTT.